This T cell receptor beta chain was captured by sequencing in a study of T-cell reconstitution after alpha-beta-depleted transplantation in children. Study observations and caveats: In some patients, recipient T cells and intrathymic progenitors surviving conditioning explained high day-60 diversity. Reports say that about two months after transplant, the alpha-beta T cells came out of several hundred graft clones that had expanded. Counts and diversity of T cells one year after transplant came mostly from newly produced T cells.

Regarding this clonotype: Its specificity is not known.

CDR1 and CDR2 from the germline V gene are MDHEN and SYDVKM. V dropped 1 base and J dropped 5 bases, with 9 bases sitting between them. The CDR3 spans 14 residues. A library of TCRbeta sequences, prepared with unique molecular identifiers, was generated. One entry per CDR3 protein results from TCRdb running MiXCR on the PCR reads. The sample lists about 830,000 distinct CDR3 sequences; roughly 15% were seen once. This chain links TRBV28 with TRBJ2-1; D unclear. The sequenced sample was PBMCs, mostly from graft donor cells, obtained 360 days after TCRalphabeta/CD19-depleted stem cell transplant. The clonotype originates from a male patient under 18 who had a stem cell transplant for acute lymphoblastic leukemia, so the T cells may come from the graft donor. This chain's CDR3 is CASSLLALDNEQFF. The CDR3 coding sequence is TGTGCCAGCAGTTTATTGGCCCTCGACAATGAGCAGTTCTTC.